The clone carrying this T cell receptor (beta chain) was found once. Germline V gene data show CDR1 as SGHRS and CDR2 as YFSETQ. The V gene lost 4 bases and the J gene lost 2 bases, with 13 bases spanning the gap. This CDR3 is 14 amino acids long. The assay was immunoSEQ multiplex PCR, and TCRdb's table has in-frame clones only and misses some. This sample yields 100,000 to 150,000 clones, of which 80% to 95% are seen a single time; around 2.1% belongs to the top ten. This sample is part of a study of blood T cell repertoires in COVID-19. This TCR was sampled from a man aged 45 to 65 with COVID-19, enrolled during active disease. This chain links TRBV5-1 with TRBJ2-7, with D possibly being TRBD2 (6 bases). The sequencing input was peripheral blood. This CDR3 is CASSIGGFTYEQYF. The CDR3 DNA is TGCGCCAGCAGCATCGGGGGATTCACCTACGAGCAGTACTTC.